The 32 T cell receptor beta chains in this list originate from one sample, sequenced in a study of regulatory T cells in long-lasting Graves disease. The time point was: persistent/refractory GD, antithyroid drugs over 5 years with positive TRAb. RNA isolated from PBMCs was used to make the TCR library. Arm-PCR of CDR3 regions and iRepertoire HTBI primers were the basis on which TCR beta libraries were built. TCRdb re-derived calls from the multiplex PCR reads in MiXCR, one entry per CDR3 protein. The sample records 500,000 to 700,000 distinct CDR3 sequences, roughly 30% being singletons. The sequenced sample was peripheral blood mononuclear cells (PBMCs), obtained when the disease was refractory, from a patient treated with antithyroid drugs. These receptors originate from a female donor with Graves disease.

In nucleotides, the CDR3 is TGTGCCAGCAGCGTAGAAGCGGGAACCTACGAGCAGTACTTC. Translated, it gives CASSVEAGTYEQYF. The chain combines TRBV9 with TRBJ2-7; 7 bases align to TRBD2. Germline V CDR1 and CDR2: SGDLS, YYNGEE. Trimming at V came to 0 bases and at J to 2 bases, leaving 2 bases not matched to a gene. This CDR3 comprises 14 residues.

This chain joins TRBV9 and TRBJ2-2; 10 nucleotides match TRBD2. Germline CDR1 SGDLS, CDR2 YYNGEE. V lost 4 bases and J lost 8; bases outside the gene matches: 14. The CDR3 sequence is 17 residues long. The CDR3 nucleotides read TGTGCCAGCAGCCCGTCGTCGCTAGCGGGAGTTTATGGGGAGCTGTTTTTT. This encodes CASSPSSLAGVYGELFF.

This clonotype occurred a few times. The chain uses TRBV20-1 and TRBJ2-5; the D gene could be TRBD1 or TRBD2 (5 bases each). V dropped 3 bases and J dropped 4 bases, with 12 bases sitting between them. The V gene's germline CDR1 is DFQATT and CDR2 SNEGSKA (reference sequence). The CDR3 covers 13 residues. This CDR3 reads CSASGVGGETQYF. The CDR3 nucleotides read TGCAGTGCTAGTGGGGTTGGGGGAGAGACCCAGTACTTC.

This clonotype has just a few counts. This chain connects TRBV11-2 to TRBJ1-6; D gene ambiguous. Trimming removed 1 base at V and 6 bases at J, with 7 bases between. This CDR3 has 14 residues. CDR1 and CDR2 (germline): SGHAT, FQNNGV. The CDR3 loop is CASSLAPRNSPLHF. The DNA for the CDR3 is TGTGCCAGCAGCTTAGCCCCCCGTAATTCACCCCTCCACTTT.

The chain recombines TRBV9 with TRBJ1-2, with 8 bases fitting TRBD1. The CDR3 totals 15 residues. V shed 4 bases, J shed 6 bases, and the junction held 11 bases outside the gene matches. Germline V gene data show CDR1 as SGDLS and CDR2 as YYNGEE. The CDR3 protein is CASSSGQALNDGYTF. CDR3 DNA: TGTGCCAGCAGCTCGGGACAGGCCTTGAACGATGGCTACACCTTC. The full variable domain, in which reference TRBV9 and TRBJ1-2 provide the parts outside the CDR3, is DSGVTQTPKHLITATGQRVTLRCSPRSGDLSVYWYQQSLDQGLQFLIQYYNGEERAKGNILERFSAQQFPDLHSELNLSSLELGDSALYFCASSSGQALNDGYTFGSGTRLTVV.

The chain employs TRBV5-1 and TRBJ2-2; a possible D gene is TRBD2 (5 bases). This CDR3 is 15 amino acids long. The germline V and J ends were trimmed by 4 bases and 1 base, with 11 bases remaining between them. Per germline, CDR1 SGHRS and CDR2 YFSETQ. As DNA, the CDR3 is TGCGCCAGCAGCCCCCCACTAGTGAACACCGGGGAGCTGTTTTTT. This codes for CASSPPLVNTGELFF.

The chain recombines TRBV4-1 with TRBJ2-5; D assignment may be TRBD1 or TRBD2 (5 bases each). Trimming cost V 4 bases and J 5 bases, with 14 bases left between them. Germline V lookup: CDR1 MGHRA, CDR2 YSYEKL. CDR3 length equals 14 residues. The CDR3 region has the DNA TGCGCCAGCAGCCGGCTGAGGGGTACGGAGACCCAGTACTTC. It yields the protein CASSRLRGTETQYF.

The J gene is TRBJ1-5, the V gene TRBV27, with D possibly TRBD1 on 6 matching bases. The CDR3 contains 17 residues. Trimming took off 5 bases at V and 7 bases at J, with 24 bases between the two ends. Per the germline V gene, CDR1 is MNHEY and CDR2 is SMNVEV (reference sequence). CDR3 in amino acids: CASSPQKKYRVRQPQHF. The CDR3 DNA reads TGTGCCAGCAGTCCCCAAAAAAAATACAGGGTGAGGCAGCCCCAGCATTTT.

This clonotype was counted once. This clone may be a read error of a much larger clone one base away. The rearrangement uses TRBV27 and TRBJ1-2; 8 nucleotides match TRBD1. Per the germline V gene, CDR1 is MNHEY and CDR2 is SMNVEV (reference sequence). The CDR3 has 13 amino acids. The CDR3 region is CASSLYTGQGCTF. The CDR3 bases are TGTGCCAGCAGTTTATATACCGGACAGGGCTGCACCTTC.

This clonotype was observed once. Here the CDR3 reads CASSYSGTHNEQFF. The CDR3 bases are TGTGCCAGCAGTTACTCGGGGACCCACAATGAGCAGTTCTTC. The V call is TRBV6-6, the J call TRBJ2-5; D might be TRBD1 or TRBD2, each matching 5 bases. TRBJ2-1 explains the end of the DNA better; the J call may be wrong. CDR1 and CDR2 (germline): MNHNY, SVGAGI (reference sequence). The CDR3 has 14 residues.

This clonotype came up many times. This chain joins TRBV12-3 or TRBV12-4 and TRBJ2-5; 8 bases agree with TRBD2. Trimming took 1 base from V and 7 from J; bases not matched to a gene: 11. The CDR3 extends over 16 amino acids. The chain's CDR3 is CASSLGLGGRLATQYF. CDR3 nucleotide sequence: TGTGCCAGCAGTTTAGGGTTGGGCGGGAGGCTCGCGACCCAGTACTTC.

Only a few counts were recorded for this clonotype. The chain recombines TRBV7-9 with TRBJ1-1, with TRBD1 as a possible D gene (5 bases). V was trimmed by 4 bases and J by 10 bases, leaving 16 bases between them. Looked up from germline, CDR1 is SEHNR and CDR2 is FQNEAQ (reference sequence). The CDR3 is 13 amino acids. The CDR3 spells CASSWVEGRGAFF. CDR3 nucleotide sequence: TGTGCCAGCAGCTGGGTGGAGGGGCGGGGAGCTTTCTTT. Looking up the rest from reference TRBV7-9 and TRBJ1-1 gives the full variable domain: DTGVSQNPRHKITKRGQNVTFRCDPISEHNRLYWYRQTLGQGPEFLTYFQNEAQLEKSRLLSDRFSAERPKGSFSTLEIQRTEQGDSAMYLCASSWVEGRGAFFGQGTRLTVV.

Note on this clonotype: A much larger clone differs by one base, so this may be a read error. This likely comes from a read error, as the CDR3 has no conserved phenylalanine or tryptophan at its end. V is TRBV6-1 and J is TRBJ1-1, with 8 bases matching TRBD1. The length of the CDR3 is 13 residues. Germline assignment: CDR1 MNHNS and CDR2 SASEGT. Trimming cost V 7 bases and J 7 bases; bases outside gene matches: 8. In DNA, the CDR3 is TGTGCCAGCACTCCGCAGGGGGCGGGTGAAGCTTTCCTT. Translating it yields CASTPQGAGEAFL.

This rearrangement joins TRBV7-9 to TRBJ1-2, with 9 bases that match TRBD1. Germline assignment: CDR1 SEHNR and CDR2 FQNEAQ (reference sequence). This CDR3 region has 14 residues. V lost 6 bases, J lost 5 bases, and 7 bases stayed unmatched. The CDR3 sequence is CASSQLQGAYGYTF. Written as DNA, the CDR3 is TGTGCCAGCAGTCAATTACAGGGGGCTTATGGCTACACCTTC.

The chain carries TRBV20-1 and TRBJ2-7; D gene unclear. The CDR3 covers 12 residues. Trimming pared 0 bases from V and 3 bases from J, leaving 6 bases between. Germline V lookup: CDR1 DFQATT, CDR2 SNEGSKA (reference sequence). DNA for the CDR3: TGCAGTGCTAGAGATATCAGCTACGAGCAGTACTTC. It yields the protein CSARDISYEQYF.

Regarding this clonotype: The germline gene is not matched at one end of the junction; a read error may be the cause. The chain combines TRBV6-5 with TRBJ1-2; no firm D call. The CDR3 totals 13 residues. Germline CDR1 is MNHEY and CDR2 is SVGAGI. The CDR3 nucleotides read TGTGTCAGCAGTTACTCAACAGACTATGGCTACACCTTC. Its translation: CVSSYSTDYGYTF.

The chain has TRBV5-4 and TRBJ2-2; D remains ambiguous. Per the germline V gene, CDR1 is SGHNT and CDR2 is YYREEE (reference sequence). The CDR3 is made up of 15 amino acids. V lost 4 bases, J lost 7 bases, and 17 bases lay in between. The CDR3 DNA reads TGTGCCAGCAGCCTCCCCGGGCTGGGCGGCGGGGAGCTGTTTTTT. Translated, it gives CASSLPGLGGGELFF.

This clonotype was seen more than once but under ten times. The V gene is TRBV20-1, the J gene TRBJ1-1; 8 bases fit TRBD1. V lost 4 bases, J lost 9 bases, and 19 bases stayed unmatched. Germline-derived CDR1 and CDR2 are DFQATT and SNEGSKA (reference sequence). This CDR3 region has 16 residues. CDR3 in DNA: TGCAGTGCTAAACCACGGACAGGGATGCTTCATTCTCAAGCTTTCTTT. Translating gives CSAKPRTGMLHSQAFF.

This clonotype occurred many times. The CDR3 loop is CASSYPGTSGRAYEQYF. CDR3 nucleotide sequence: TGTGCCAGCAGTTACCCCGGGACTAGCGGGAGGGCCTACGAGCAGTACTTC. The chain joins TRBV6-5 to TRBJ2-7; TRBD2 matches at 16 bases. Unmatched junction bases numbered 3, after V lost 2 bases and J lost 2 bases. Germline V gene data show CDR1 as MNHEY and CDR2 as SVGAGI. This CDR3 has 17 amino acids.

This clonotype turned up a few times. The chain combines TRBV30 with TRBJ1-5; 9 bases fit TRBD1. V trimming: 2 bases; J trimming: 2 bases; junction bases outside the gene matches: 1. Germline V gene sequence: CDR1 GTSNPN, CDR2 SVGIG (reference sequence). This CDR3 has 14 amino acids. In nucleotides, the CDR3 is TGTGCCTGGAGTCGGGACAGGGGCAATCAGCCCCAGCATTTT. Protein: CAWSRDRGNQPQHF.

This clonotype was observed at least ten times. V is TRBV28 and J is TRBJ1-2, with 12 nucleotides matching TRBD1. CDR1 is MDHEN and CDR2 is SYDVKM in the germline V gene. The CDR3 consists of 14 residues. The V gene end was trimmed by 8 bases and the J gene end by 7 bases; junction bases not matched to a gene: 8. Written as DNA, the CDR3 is TGTGCCAGCTCGGGACAGGGGGCCTCTTTTGGCTACACCTTC. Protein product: CASSGQGASFGYTF.

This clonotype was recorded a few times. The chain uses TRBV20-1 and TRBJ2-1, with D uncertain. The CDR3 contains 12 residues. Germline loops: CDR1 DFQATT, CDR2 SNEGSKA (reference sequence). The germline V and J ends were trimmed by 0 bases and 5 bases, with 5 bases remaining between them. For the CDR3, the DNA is TGCAGTGCTAGAGATTCGCACAATGAGCAGTTCTTC. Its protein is CSARDSHNEQFF.

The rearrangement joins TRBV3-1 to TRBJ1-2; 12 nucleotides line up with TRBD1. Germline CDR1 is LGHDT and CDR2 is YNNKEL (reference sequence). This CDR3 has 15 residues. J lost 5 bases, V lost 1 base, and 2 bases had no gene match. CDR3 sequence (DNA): TGTGCCAGCAGCCAAGGGGACAGGGGGCCGTATGGCTACACCTTC. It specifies CASSQGDRGPYGYTF.

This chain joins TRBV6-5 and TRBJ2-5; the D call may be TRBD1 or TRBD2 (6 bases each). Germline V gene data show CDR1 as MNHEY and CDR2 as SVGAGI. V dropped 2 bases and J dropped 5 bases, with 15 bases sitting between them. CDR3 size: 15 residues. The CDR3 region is CASSYIRGRGETQYF. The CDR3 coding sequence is TGTGCCAGCAGTTACATTCGGGGGCGCGGGGAGACCCAGTACTTC.

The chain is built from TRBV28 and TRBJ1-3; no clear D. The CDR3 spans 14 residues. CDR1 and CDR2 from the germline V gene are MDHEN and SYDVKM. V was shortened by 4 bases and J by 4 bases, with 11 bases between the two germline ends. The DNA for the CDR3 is TGTGCCAGCAGTTCAGGCGGACGCGGAAACACCATATATTTT. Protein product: CASSSGGRGNTIYF.

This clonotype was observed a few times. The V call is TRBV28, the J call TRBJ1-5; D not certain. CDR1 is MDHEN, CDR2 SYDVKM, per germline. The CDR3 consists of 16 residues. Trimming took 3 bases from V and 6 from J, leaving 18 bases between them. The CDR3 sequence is CASSFWKFGHRQPQHF. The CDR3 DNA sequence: TGTGCCAGCAGTTTTTGGAAATTCGGGCACCGTCAGCCCCAGCATTTT.

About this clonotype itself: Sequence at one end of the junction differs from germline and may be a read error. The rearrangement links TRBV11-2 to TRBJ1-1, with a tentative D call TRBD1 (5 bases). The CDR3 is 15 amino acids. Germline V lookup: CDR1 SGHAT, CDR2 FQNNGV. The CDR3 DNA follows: TGCGCCAGCAGCCATCCGGGCAGGGTGAACACTGAAGCTTTCTTT. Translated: CASSHPGRVNTEAFF.

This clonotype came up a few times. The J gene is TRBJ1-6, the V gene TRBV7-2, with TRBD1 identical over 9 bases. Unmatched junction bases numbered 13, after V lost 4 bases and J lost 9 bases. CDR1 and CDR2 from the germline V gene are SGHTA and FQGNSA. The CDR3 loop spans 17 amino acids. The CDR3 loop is CASSSTFGTGNVSPLHF. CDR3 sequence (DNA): TGTGCCAGCAGCTCGACCTTTGGGACAGGGAATGTTTCACCCCTCCACTTT. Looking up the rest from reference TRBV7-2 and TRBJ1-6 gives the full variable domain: GAGVSQSPSNKVTEKGKDVELRCDPISGHTALYWYRQSLGQGLEFLIYFQGNSAPDKSGLPSDRFSAERTGGSVSTLTIQRTQQEDSAVYLCASSSTFGTGNVSPLHFGNGTRLTVT.

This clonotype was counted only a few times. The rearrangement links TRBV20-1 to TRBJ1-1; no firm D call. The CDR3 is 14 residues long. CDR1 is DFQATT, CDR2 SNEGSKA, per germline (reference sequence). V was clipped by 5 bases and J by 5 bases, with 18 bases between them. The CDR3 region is CSAFRTVRGTEAFF. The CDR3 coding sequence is TGCAGTGCTTTCAGGACGGTTAGAGGAACTGAAGCTTTCTTT.

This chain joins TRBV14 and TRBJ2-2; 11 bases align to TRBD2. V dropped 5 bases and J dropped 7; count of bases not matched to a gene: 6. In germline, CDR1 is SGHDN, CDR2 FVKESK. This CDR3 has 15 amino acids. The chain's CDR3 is CASSVLAGEHGELFF. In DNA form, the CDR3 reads TGTGCCAGCAGCGTACTAGCGGGAGAGCACGGGGAGCTGTTTTTT.

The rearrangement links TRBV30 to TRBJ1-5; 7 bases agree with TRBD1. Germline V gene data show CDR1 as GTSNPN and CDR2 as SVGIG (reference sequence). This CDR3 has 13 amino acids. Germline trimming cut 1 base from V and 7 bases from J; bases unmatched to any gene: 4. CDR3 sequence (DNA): TGTGCCTGGAGTGGACAGGGCCACCAGCCCCAGCATTTT. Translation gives CAWSGQGHQPQHF. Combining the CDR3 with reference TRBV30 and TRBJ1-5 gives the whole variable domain SQTIHQWPATLVQPVGSPLSLECTVEGTSNPNLYWYRQAAGRGLQLLFYSVGIGQISSEVPQNLSASRPQDRQFILSSKKLLLSDSGFYLCAWSGQGHQPQHFGDGTRLSIL.

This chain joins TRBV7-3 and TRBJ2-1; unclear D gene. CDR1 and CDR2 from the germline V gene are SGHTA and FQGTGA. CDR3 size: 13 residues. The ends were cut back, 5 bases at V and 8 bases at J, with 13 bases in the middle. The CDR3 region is CASSPMMDHEQFF. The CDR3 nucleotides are TGTGCCAGCAGCCCCATGATGGACCATGAGCAGTTCTTC.